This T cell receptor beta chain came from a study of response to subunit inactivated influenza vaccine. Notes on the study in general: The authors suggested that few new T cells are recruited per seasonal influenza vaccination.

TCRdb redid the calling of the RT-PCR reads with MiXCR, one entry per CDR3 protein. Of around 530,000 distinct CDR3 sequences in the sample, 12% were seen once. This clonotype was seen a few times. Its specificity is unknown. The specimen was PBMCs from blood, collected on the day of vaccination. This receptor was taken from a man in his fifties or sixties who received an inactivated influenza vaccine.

The CDR3 bases are TGTGCCAGCAGCTTAGTCGCAGCCTATAATGAAAAACTGTTTTTT. Protein sequence: CASSLVAAYNEKLFF. This sequence joins TRBV7-2 and TRBJ1-4; no reliable D call. Germline assignment: CDR1 SGHTA and CDR2 FQGNSA. CDR3 size: 15 residues. V lost 1 base to trimming and J lost 4 bases, with 10 bases between them. The full variable domain, with the rest looked up from reference TRBV7-2 and TRBJ1-4, is GAGVSQSPSNKVTEKGKDVELRCDPISGHTALYWYRQSLGQGLEFLIYFQGNSAPDKSGLPSDRFSAERTGGSVSTLTIQRTQQEDSAVYLCASSLVAAYNEKLFFGSGTQLSVL.